A selection of T cell receptor beta chains follows, all from one sample in a study of Ad26.COV2.S vaccination and SARS-CoV-2 variants. TCRdb keeps only in-frame clones here, not all; method: immunoSEQ multiplex PCR. The table includes roughly 320,000 clones, more than 75% detected once. The sequencing used peripheral blood, collected in a trial of Ad26.COV2.S vaccine versus placebo. These TCRs come from a person aged 18-60 years who received the Ad26.COV2.S COVID-19 vaccine or a placebo. CDR3s include the opening cysteine and the closing phenylalanine or tryptophan.

cdr3_aa j_call v_call
CASSQDELRRETQYF TRBJ2-5 TRBV14
CASSLGTRGYEQYF TRBJ2-7 TRBV27
CASSPGSDNSPLHF TRBJ1-6 TRBV18
CASSEDPLNTEAFF TRBJ1-1 TRBV9
CASIPGRDRYQPQHF TRBJ1-5 TRBV7-8
CATRSVEPPFGNTEAFF TRBJ1-1 TRBV24-1
CASSYSGTDNTGELFF TRBJ2-2 TRBV6-2/TRBV6-3
CASSRDRGEGDTQYF TRBJ2-3 TRBV19
CSAPGHNTGELFF TRBJ2-2 TRBV29-1
CASSLDGEGSWDEQYF TRBJ2-7 TRBV7-9
CASSSIGLADSREQFF TRBJ2-1 TRBV7-9
CSVGKAVDGYTF TRBJ1-2 TRBV29-1
CAWSVPGNTEAFF TRBJ1-1 TRBV30
CASSLSGQGVGTQYF TRBJ2-3 TRBV7-8
CAIIGLSNSGANVLTF TRBJ2-6 TRBV2
CASRPTSSGNTIYF TRBJ1-3 TRBV6-5
CAWSGGALAPYEQYF TRBJ2-7 TRBV30
CASSLGMIPSTDTQYF TRBJ2-3 TRBV11-3
CAWSEVRGNSPLHF TRBJ1-6 TRBV30
CASSQDHRGRGETQYF TRBJ2-5 TRBV4-3
CASSQDRSEAFF TRBJ1-1 TRBV27